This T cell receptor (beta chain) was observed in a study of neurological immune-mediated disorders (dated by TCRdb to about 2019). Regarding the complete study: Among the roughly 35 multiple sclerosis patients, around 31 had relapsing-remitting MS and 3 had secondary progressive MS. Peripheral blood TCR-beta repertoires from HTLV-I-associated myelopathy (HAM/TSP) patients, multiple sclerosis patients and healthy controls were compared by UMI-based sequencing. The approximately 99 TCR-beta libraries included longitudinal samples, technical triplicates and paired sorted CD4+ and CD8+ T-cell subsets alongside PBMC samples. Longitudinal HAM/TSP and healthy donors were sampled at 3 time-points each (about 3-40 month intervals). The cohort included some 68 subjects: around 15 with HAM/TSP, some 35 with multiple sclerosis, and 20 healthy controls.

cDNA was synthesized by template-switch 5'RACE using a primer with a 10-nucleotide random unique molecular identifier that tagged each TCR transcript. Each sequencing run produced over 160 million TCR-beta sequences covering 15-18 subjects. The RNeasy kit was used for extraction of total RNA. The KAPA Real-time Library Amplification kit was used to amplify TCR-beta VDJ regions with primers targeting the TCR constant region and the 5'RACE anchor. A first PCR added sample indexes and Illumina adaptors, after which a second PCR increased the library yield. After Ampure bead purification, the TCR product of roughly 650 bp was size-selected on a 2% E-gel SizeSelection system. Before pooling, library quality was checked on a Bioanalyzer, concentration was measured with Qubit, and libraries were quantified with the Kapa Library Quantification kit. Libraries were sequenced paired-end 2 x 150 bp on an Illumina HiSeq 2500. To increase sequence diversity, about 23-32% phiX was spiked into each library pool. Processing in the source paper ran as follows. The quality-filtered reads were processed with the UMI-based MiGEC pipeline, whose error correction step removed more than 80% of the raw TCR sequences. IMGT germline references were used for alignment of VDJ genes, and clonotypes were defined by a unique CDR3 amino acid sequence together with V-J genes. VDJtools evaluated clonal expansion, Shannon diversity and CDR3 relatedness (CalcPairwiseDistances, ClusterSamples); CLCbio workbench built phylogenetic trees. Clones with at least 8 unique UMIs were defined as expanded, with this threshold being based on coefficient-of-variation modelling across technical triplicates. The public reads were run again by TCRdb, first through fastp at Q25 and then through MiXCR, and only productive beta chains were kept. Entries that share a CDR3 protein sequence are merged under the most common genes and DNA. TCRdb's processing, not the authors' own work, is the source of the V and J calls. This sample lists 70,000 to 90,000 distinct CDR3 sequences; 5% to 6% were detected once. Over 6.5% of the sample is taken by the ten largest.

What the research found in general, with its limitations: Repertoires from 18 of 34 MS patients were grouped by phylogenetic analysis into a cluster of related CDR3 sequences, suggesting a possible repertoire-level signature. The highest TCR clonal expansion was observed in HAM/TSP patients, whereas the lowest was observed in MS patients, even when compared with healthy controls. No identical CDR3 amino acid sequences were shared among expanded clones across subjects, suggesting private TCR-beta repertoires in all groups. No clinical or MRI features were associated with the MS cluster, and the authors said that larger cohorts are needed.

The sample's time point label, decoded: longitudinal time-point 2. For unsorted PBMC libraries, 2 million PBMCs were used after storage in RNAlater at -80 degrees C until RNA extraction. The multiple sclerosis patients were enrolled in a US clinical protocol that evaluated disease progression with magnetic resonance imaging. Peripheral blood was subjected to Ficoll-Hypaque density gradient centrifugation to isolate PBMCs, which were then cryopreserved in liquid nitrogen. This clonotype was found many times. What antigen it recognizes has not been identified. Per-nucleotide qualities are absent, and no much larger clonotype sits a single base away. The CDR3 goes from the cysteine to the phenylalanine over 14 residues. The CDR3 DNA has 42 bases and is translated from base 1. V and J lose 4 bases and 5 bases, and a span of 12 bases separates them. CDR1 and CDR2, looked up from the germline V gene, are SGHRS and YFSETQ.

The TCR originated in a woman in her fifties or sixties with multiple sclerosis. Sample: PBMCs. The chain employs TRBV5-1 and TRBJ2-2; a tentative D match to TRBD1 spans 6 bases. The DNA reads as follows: TGCGCCAGCAGCGCCGGGACAACGACCGGGGAGCTGTTTTTT. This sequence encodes CASSAGTTTGELFF.